Listed here are 9 T cell receptor beta chains from one sample, sequenced in a study of regulatory T cells in long-lasting Graves disease. Time point reported: newly diagnosed GD, antithyroid drugs for less than 3 months. From RNA extracted from PBMCs, the TCR library was made. The TCR beta library used iRepertoire HTBI primers with Arm-PCR amplification of CDR3. TCRdb used MiXCR to reprocess the multiplex PCR reads, holding one entry per CDR3 protein. The data contain about 350,000 distinct CDR3 sequences, 16% of them singletons. Another study also made use of these data, one on T cells in Graves' hyperthyroidism and ophthalmopathy.

The sample consisted of peripheral blood mononuclear cells (PBMCs), taken at new diagnosis, from a patient treated with antithyroid drugs. The origin of the receptors is a woman under 30 with Graves disease.

This clonotype was seen repeatedly, ten times or more. The chain joins TRBV20-1 to TRBJ2-5, with D perhaps being TRBD1 or TRBD2 (6 bases each). The CDR3 is 16 residues long. Per the germline V gene, CDR1 is DFQATT and CDR2 is SNEGSKA (reference sequence). V was trimmed by 5 bases and J by 3 bases, leaving 22 bases between them. CDR3 residues: CSAAPLIGGHEETQYF. The CDR3 DNA reads as TGCAGTGCTGCTCCCCTCATTGGGGGGCATGAAGAGACCCAGTACTTC.

In its sample, this clonotype was seen many times. The CDR3 region has the DNA TGTGCCAGCAGCCAAGTAACTAGCTACGAGCAGTACTTC. Its translation is CASSQVTSYEQYF. This chain connects TRBV3-1 to TRBJ2-7; possibly TRBD2 for D (5 bases). Germline CDR1 LGHDT, CDR2 YNNKEL (reference sequence). V gave up 1 base and J gave up 3 bases, with 7 bases separating them. The CDR3 totals 13 residues.

This clonotype has only a few counts. The chain is built from TRBV3-1 and TRBJ1-3; no clear D gene. V was cut by 1 base and J by 0 bases, with 7 bases left in between. CDR3 length equals 15 residues. The germline V gene encodes CDR1 LGHDT and CDR2 YNNKEL (reference sequence). The CDR3 sequence: CASSQAPNSGNTIYF. In DNA, the CDR3 is TGTGCCAGCAGCCAAGCACCCAACTCTGGAAACACCATATATTTT.

This clonotype was counted ten times or more. V usage is TRBV11-2 and J usage is TRBJ1-1, with D maybe TRBD1 (6 bases). Germline assignment: CDR1 SGHAT and CDR2 FQNNGV. Trimming removed 5 bases at V and 4 bases at J, with 11 bases between. CDR3 size: 13 residues. The CDR3 reads CASSALQGTEAFF. The CDR3 bases are TGTGCCAGCAGCGCCTTACAGGGCACTGAAGCTTTCTTT.

As concerns this clonotype: A much larger clone sits a single nucleotide away, making a read error possible. The CDR3 DNA reads TGTGCCGGCAGCGAGGAGGGGGGAGCCACAGATACGCAGTATTTT. Translation: CAGSEEGGATDTQYF. The rearrangement uses TRBV9 and TRBJ2-3, with D perhaps matching TRBD1 or TRBD2 (6 bases each). Per germline, CDR1 SGDLS and CDR2 YYNGEE. The CDR3 totals 15 residues.

As for this clonotype: This may be a read error, as it is one base from a much larger clone. This chain joins TRBV28 and TRBJ2-5, with TRBD1 matching 8 bases. The CDR3 is made up of 16 amino acids. From germline, CDR1 is MDHEN and CDR2 SYDVKM. The CDR3: CASSLTGTGQLETQHF. The CDR3 region has the DNA TGTGCCAGCAGTTTAACAGGGACAGGACAATTAGAGACCCAGCACTTC.

The V call is TRBV19, the J call TRBJ2-2; 7 positions match TRBD1. Trimming removed 9 bases from V and 0 bases from J; junction bases left unmatched: 10. Germline V gene data show CDR1 as LNHDA and CDR2 as SQIVND (reference sequence). The CDR3 has 16 amino acids. This CDR3 reads CASRGGVYSNTGELFF. CDR3 nucleotides: TGTGCCAGCAGAGGGGGCGTCTATTCGAACACCGGGGAGCTGTTTTTT.

This clonotype was seen ten or more times. J is TRBJ2-7 and V is TRBV3-1; no definite D call. V gave up 4 bases and J gave up 2 bases, with 9 bases separating them. The CDR3 spans 13 residues. Germline CDR1 is LGHDT and CDR2 is YNNKEL (reference sequence). Written as DNA, the CDR3 is TGTGCCAGCAGCCCGTACGTGGCCTACGAGCAGTACTTC. Its protein product is CASSPYVAYEQYF.

This clonotype has more than one count but fewer than ten. A much more abundant neighbour one base away suggests this may be a read error. This chain connects TRBV3-1 to TRBJ2-1; 8 positions agree with TRBD1. The CDR3 runs to 15 residues. Germline CDR1 LGHDT, CDR2 YNNKEL (reference sequence). V trimming: 4 bases; J trimming: 2 bases; junction bases outside the gene matches: 4. CDR3 in DNA: TGTGCCAGCAGCCGCGGACAGGGCGCCTACAATGAGCAGTTCTTC. Residues: CASSRGQGAYNEQFF.